This is a list of T cell receptor beta chains from one sample in a study of blood T cell repertoires in COVID-19. Assay: immunoSEQ multiplex PCR; the TCRdb copy retains only in-frame clones and omits some. Of roughly 140,000 clones listed, roughly 82% were seen once; the top ten hold approximately 7.1%. Sequenced sample: peripheral blood. The receptors originated from a woman between 45 and 60 years old in a cohort sampled during active or convalescent COVID-19. The CDR3 runs from the conserved cysteine through the conserved F or W. The D gene is left open where the match is weak. Clone sizes are given selectively: once, few, many, or a class where the clone is expanded.

v_gene: TRBV6-4; d_gene: NA; abundance: NA; j_gene: TRBJ2-2; CDR3aa: CASQAGTTGELFF; CDR3nt: TGTGCCAGCCAAGCGGGTACGACCGGGGAGCTGTTTTTT
v_gene: TRBV30; d_gene: NA; abundance: NA; j_gene: TRBJ1-6; CDR3aa: CAWVDEVPVSYNSPLHF; CDR3nt: TGTGCCTGGGTGGATGAGGTCCCTGTCTCCTATAATTCACCCCTCCACTTT
v_gene: TRBV9; d_gene: NA; abundance: few; j_gene: TRBJ1-1; CDR3aa: CASSGLDRTNTEAFF; CDR3nt: TGTGCCAGCAGCGGACTGGACAGAACGAACACTGAAGCTTTCTTT
v_gene: TRBV19; d_gene: TRBD2; abundance: NA; j_gene: TRBJ2-3; CDR3aa: CASSPTILAGGGDTQYF; CDR3nt: TGTGCCAGTAGTCCCACGATACTAGCGGGGGGCGGAGATACGCAGTATTTT
v_gene: TRBV12-3/TRBV12-4; d_gene: TRBD1; abundance: NA; j_gene: TRBJ1-2; CDR3aa: CASSHRQGDGYTF; CDR3nt: TGTGCCAGCAGTCATAGACAGGGCGATGGCTACACCTTC
v_gene: TRBV3-1/TRBV3-2; d_gene: NA; abundance: NA; j_gene: TRBJ2-4; CDR3aa: CASSQGVGGAVYF; CDR3nt: TGTGCCAGCAGCCAAGGAGTTGGGGGCGCAGTATACTTC
v_gene: TRBV6-5; d_gene: TRBD1; abundance: NA; j_gene: TRBJ1-5; CDR3aa: CASSIHRGNQPQHF; CDR3nt: TGTGCCAGCAGTATCCACAGGGGTAATCAGCCCCAGCATTTT
v_gene: TRBV9; d_gene: NA; abundance: NA; j_gene: TRBJ1-2; CDR3aa: CASSVVGDGYTF; CDR3nt: TGTGCCAGCAGCGTAGTCGGGGATGGCTACACCTTC
v_gene: TRBV6-5; d_gene: NA; abundance: NA; j_gene: TRBJ1-3; CDR3aa: CASSRQGLSGNTIYF; CDR3nt: TGTGCCAGCAGTCGCCAGGGTTTAAGTGGAAACACCATATATTTT
v_gene: TRBV14; d_gene: NA; abundance: NA; j_gene: TRBJ2-7; CDR3aa: CASSQESYRAPGTRRRGSSYEQYF; CDR3nt: TGTGCCAGCAGCCAAGAGTCCTATAGGGCCCCAGGGACACGCCGCCGAGGGAGCTCCTACGAGCAGTACTTC
v_gene: TRBV5-3; d_gene: TRBD2; abundance: NA; j_gene: TRBJ2-1; CDR3aa: CARSLFTSGGSSYNEQFF; CDR3nt: TGTGCCAGAAGCTTGTTTACTAGCGGGGGAAGCTCCTACAATGAGCAGTTCTTC
v_gene: TRBV30; d_gene: NA; abundance: NA; j_gene: TRBJ2-1; CDR3aa: CAWSVPRGNEQFF; CDR3nt: TGTGCCTGGAGTGTACCCCGAGGGAATGAGCAGTTCTTC
v_gene: TRBV18; d_gene: NA; abundance: few; j_gene: TRBJ1-5; CDR3aa: CASSPYRDNQPQHF; CDR3nt: TGTGCCAGCTCACCCTACCGGGACAATCAGCCCCAGCATTTT
v_gene: TRBV2; d_gene: TRBD2; abundance: NA; j_gene: TRBJ2-7; CDR3aa: CASIATSGGYEQYF; CDR3nt: TGTGCCAGCATCGCGACTAGCGGGGGTTACGAGCAGTACTTC
v_gene: TRBV7-9; d_gene: TRBD1; abundance: NA; j_gene: TRBJ1-5; CDR3aa: CASSGRGRGDQPQHF; CDR3nt: TGTGCCAGCAGCGGCAGGGGGCGAGGGGACCAGCCCCAGCATTTT
v_gene: TRBV19; d_gene: NA; abundance: few; j_gene: TRBJ1-6; CDR3aa: CASRFYNSPLHF; CDR3nt: TGTGCCAGCAGGTTTTATAATTCACCCCTCCACTTT
v_gene: TRBV12-3/TRBV12-4; d_gene: NA; abundance: NA; j_gene: TRBJ2-7; CDR3aa: CASRPGSLGAPYF; CDR3nt: TGTGCCAGCAGGCCGGGGAGTTTAGGAGCTCCGTACTTC
v_gene: TRBV11-3; d_gene: NA; abundance: NA; j_gene: TRBJ2-1; CDR3aa: CASSPGFSREQFF; CDR3nt: TGTGCCAGCAGCCCGGGATTCTCCCGGGAGCAGTTCTTC
v_gene: TRBV12-3/TRBV12-4; d_gene: NA; abundance: NA; j_gene: TRBJ2-7; CDR3aa: CASSRDSYEQYF; CDR3nt: TGTGCCAGCAGCAGAGACAGTTACGAGCAGTACTTC
v_gene: TRBV11-3; d_gene: TRBD1; abundance: NA; j_gene: TRBJ2-5; CDR3aa: CASSSGTGAWETQYF; CDR3nt: TGTGCCAGCAGCTCAGGGACAGGGGCCTGGGAGACCCAGTACTTC
v_gene: TRBV4-1; d_gene: TRBD1; abundance: NA; j_gene: TRBJ1-5; CDR3aa: CASSLTGDSNQPQHF; CDR3nt: TGCGCCAGCAGCCTGACAGGGGATAGCAATCAGCCCCAGCATTTT
v_gene: TRBV4-1; d_gene: NA; abundance: NA; j_gene: TRBJ1-1; CDR3aa: CASSQVRIGTEAFF; CDR3nt: TGCGCCAGCAGCCAAGTTCGAATCGGCACTGAAGCTTTCTTT
v_gene: TRBV9; d_gene: TRBD2; abundance: NA; j_gene: TRBJ2-7; CDR3aa: CASSASGGASSSYEQYF; CDR3nt: TGTGCCAGCAGCGCCAGCGGGGGGGCTTCTAGCTCCTACGAGCAGTACTTC
v_gene: TRBV3-1/TRBV3-2; d_gene: NA; abundance: NA; j_gene: TRBJ1-3; CDR3aa: CASSHYGNTIYF; CDR3nt: TGTGCCAGCAGCCACTATGGAAACACCATATATTTT